This T cell receptor (beta chain) was sequenced for a study of Graves' ophthalmopathy and Graves' hyperthyroidism (dated by TCRdb to 2016 to 2019). Study-level background: Peripheral blood was collected at initial diagnosis, prior to any treatment. TCR beta repertoire signatures were used to distinguish Graves' ophthalmopathy from Graves' hyperthyroidism and to predict progression to ophthalmopathy. In total, 135 blood samples were TCR-sequenced: under 45 ophthalmopathy, over 70 hyperthyroidism and about 17 hyperthyroidism-to-ophthalmopathy patients. To explore V-J signatures that separate ophthalmopathy from hyperthyroidism, a discovery set of 95 to 100 patients was enrolled, consisting of approximately 44 with ophthalmopathy and fewer than 60 with stable hyperthyroidism. For independent validation, a separate cohort was made up of about 18 hyperthyroidism patients plus 17 patients who later progressed from hyperthyroidism to ophthalmopathy. T-cell repertoires of thyroid tissue and blood were compared in about 6 hyperthyroidism patients. Once sampling was done, hyperthyroidism patients were given methimazole at a starting dose of 30 mg daily, while ophthalmopathy patients were given high-dose intravenous methylprednisolone. The 100 discovery patients were randomly divided into training and test sets at a 7:3 ratio.

Stable hyperthyroidism was defined as no progression to ophthalmopathy within 18 months of follow-up. The hyperthyroidism patients were 18 to 65 years old and newly diagnosed, with a disease duration of less than 2 months. Anyone with other autoimmune diseases, uncontrolled infections, pregnancy or lactation was excluded from the study. Diagnosis was based on clinical symptoms, serum thyroxine, TRAb, thyroid ultrasound and orbital computed tomography. PBMCs were isolated from around 10 ml of fresh peripheral blood by Ficoll-Paque density gradient centrifugation. Total RNA was extracted with Trizol reagent and quality-checked on an Agilent 2100 Bioanalyzer. As encoded in the germline V gene, CDR1 is SGHRS while CDR2 is YFSETQ. The CDR3 spans 14 residues, from the cysteine through the phenylalanine. The only DNA kept is the CDR3, 42 bases in frame from the first base. The V and J ends are trimmed by 4 bases and 5 bases, leaving 15 bases between them.

Findings and caveats that apply to the study as a whole: In validation, the model predicted ophthalmopathy progression with about 71% sensitivity and around 72% specificity; approximately 12 predicted patients were CT-confirmed with GO in a median of approximately six months. Most of the expanded thyroid clonotypes with a frequency above 0.001 were also detected in blood, and it was suggested that the thyroid immune response may be reflected by blood repertoires. The 13-signature model separated ophthalmopathy from stable hyperthyroidism with over 85% sensitivity and just under 84% specificity in cross-validation, and 80%/75% in the test set. Sample size was not predetermined statistically, and investigators were not blinded to group allocation.

This clonotype has just a few counts. Its cognate antigen has yet to be identified. No quality values exist for individual bases; no much larger clone is one base distant. For repertoire sequencing, the TCR beta CDR3 regions were amplified from RNA transcripts. The first round was an RT-PCR using HTBI primers with the Qiagen OneStep RT-PCR kit, and this first round was followed by a second-round multiplex PCR, then size selection and purification. Libraries were sequenced paired-end with 100 bp reads on an Illumina HiSeq2000. As for the original processing: SOAPnuke was used for read processing, and reads with adapters, uncalled bases, a mean Phred below 15, or no exact constant-primer or identifier match were discarded. COPE v1.2.5 was used to merge high-quality paired reads. Each unique nucleotide sequence was defined as a clonotype, and clonotypes were aligned to IMGT TRB V, D and J references with MiTCR v1.1. Only V-J combinations with frequency above 0.0001 were analysed, covering about 99% of repertoires. For each V-J combination, a TCR clonal expansion and chaos score was defined as the ratio of F50 clonal expansion to chaos observed in the TCRdist matrix. Welch's t-statistics and random forest were used to reduce features to more than ten V-J combinations, which were fed into a naive Bayes classifier. The similarity between thyroid and blood repertoires was quantified using the Morisita-Horn index. TCRdb reanalyzed the raw reads on its own, using fastp at Q25 for trimming and MiXCR for clone calling, and kept in-frame beta chains. For every CDR3 protein sequence, its rows merge into one entry that carries the most common genes and DNA. These V and J calls rely on TCRdb rather than the paper's analysis. The sample table lists hundreds of thousands of distinct CDR3 sequences, approximately 22% of them with a count of one. The ten largest clonotypes hold around 7% of the sample.

The material sequenced was peripheral blood. This sequence originates from a woman aged 18-29 years with stable Graves' hyperthyroidism. Some clones in this sample may be carry-over from other donors' samples. Donor details come from another sample of the same person, matched by shared clones. The chain is assembled from TRBV5-1 and TRBJ2-5; possibly the D gene is TRBD1, per 5 matching bases. Read as DNA, the sequence is TGCGCCAGCAGCCTGAAACAGGTTTCGGAGACCCAGTACTTC. Translation gives CASSLKQVSETQYF.